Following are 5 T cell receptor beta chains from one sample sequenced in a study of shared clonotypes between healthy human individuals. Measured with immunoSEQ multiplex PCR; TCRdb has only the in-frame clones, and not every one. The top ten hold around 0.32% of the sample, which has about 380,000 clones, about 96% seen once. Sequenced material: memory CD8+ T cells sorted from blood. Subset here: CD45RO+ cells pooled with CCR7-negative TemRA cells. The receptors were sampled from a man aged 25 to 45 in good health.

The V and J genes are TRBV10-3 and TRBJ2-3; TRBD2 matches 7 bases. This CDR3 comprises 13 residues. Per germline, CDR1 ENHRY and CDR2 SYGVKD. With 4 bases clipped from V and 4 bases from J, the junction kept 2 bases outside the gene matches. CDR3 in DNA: TGTGCCATCAGTGTACTAGCGTCAGATACGCAGTATTTT. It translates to CAISVLASDTQYF.

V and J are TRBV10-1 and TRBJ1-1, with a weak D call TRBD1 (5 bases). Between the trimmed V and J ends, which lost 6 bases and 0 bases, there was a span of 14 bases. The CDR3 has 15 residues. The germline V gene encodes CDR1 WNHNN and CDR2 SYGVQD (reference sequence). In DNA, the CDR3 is TGCGCCAGCAGCCGGACCGGGACTATGAACACTGAAGCTTTCTTT. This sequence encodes CASSRTGTMNTEAFF.

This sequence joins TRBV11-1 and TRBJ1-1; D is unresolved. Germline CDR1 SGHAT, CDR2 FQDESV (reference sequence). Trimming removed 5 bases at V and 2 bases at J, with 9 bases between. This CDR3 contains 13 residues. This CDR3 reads CASSLNRNTEAFF. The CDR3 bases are TGTGCCAGCAGCCTAAACAGAAACACTGAAGCTTTCTTT.

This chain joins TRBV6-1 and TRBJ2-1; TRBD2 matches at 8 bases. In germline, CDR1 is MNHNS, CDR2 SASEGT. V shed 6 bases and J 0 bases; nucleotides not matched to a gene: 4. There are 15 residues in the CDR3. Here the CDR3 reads CASRQSGSSYNEQFF. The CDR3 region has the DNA TGTGCCAGCAGGCAAAGCGGGAGCTCCTACAATGAGCAGTTCTTC.

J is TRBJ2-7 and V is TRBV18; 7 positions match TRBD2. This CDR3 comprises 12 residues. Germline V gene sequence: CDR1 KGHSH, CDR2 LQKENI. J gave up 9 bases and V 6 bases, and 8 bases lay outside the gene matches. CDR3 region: CASSVAGEGQYF. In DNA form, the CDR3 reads TGTGCCAGCTCCGTGGCCGGGGAGGGGCAGTACTTC.